This record covers a single TCR beta chain. This sample stems from a study of radiation and T cells in renal cell carcinoma. Time point here: blood 2 weeks post-SBRT. Documented treatment: 15 Gy SBRT to primary tumor, nephrectomy 4 weeks later. Some clones are missing from TCRdb's copy, which holds only in-frame ones; the method was immunoSEQ multiplex PCR. The data show some 120,000 clones, with 75% to 90% seen just once and approximately 1.9% held by the top ten. Trimming left V 1 base short and J 2 bases short, with 13 bases between. This CDR3 is built from 16 residues. From germline, CDR1 is SGHDN and CDR2 FVKESK.

This sequence was found in a woman aged 60 to 75 with renal cell carcinoma. This material consisted of blood, taken from a patient whose treatment included radiotherapy and nephrectomy. This sequence joins TRBV14 and TRBJ2-3; D is perhaps TRBD1 or TRBD2 (5 bases each). This chain's CDR3 is CASSQVRGLFTDTQYF. The CDR3, as DNA: TGTGCCAGCAGCCAAGTTCGGGGCCTATTCACAGATACGCAGTATTTT.